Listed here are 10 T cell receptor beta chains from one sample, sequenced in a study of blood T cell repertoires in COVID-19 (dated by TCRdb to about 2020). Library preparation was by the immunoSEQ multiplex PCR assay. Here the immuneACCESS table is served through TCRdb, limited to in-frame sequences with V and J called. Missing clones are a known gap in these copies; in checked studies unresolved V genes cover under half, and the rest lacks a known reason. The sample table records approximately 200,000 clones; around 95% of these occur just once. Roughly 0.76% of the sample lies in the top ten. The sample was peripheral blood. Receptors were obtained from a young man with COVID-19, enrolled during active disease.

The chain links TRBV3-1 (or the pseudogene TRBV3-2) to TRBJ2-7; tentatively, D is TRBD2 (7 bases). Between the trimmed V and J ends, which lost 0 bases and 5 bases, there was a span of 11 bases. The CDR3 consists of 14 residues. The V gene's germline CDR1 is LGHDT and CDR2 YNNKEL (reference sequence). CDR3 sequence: CASSQEGGANEQYF. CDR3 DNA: TGTGCCAGCAGCCAAGAGGGGGGGGCTAACGAGCAGTACTTC.

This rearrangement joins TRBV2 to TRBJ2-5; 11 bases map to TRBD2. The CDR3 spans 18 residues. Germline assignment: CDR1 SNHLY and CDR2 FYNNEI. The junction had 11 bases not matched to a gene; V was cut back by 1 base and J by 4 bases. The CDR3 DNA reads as TGTGCCAGCAGTGAAGGTCCCGTCCTAGCGGGGGGAGGAGAGACCCAGTACTTC. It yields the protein CASSEGPVLAGGGETQYF.

The CDR3 DNA is TGTGCCAGCACAGGGCCAGATAGCAATCAGCCCCAGCATTTT. This codes for CASTGPDSNQPQHF. The J gene is TRBJ1-5, the V gene TRBV6-5; the D gene is possibly TRBD1 (5 bases). Looked up from germline, CDR1 is MNHEY and CDR2 is SVGAGI. The V gene lost 7 bases and the J gene lost 0 bases, with 10 bases spanning the gap. This CDR3 spans 14 amino acids.

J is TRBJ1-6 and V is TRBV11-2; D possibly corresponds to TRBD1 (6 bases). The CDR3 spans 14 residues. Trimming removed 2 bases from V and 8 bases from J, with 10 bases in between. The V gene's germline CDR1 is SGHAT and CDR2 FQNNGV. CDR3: CASSLQGRDSPLHF. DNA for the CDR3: TGTGCCAGCAGCTTACAGGGGAGAGATTCACCCCTCCACTTT. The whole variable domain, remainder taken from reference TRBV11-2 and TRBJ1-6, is EAGVAQSPRYKIIEKRQSVAFWCNPISGHATLYWYQQILGQGPKLLIQFQNNGVVDDSQLPKDRFSAERLKGVDSTLKIQPAKLEDSAVYLCASSLQGRDSPLHFGNGTRLTVT.

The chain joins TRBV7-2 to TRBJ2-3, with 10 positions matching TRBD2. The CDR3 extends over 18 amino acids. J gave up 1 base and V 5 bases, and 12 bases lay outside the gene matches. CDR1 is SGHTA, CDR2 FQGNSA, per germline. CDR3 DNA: TGTGCCAGCAGCGGTTATACATCGACTAGCGGGCGCACAGATACGCAGTATTTT. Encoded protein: CASSGYTSTSGRTDTQYF.

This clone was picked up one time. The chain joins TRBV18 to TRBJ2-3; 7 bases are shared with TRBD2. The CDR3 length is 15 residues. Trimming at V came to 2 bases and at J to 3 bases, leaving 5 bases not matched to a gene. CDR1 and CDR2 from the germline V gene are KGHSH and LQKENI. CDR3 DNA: TGTGCCAGCTCACCAGCAACGGGGGGTACAGATACGCAGTATTTT. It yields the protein CASSPATGGTDTQYF.

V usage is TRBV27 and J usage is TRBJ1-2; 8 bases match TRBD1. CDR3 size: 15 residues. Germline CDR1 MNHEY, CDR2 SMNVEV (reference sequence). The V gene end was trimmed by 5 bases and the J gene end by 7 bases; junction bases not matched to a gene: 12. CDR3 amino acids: CASSVDGQGAGGYTF. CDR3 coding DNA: TGTGCCAGCAGTGTCGACGGGCAGGGGGCGGGTGGCTACACCTTC.

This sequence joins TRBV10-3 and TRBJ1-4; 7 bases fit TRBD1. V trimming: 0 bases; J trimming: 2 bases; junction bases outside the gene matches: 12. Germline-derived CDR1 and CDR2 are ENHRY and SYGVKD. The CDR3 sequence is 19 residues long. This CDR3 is CAISESGQGVGKTNEKLFF. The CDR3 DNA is TGTGCCATCAGTGAGTCGGGGCAGGGGGTCGGTAAGACTAATGAAAAACTGTTTTTT.

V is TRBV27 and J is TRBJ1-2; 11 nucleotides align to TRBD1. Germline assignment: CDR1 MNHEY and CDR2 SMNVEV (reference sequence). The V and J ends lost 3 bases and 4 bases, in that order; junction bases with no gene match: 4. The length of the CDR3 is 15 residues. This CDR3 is CASSFRTGGTYGYTF. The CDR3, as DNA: TGTGCCAGCAGTTTTAGGACAGGGGGCACCTATGGCTACACCTTC.

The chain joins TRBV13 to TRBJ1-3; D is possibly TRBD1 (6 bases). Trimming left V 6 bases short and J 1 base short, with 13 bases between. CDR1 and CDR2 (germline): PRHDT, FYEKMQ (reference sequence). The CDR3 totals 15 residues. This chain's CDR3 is CASSATGLSGNTIYF. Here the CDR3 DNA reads TGTGCCAGCAGTGCTACAGGGTTGTCTGGAAACACCATATATTTT.